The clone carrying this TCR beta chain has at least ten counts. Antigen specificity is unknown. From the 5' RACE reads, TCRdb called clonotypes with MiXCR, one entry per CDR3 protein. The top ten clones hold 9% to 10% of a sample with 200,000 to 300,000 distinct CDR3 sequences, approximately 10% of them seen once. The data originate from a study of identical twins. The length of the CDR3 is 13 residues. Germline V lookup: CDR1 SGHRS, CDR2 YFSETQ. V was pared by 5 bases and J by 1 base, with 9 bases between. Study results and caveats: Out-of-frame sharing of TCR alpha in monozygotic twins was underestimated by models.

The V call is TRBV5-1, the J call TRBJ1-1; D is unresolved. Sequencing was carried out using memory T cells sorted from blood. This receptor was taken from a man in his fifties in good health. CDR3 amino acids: CASSLQENTEAFF. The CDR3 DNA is TGCGCCAGCAGTTTACAAGAGAACACTGAAGCTTTCTTT.